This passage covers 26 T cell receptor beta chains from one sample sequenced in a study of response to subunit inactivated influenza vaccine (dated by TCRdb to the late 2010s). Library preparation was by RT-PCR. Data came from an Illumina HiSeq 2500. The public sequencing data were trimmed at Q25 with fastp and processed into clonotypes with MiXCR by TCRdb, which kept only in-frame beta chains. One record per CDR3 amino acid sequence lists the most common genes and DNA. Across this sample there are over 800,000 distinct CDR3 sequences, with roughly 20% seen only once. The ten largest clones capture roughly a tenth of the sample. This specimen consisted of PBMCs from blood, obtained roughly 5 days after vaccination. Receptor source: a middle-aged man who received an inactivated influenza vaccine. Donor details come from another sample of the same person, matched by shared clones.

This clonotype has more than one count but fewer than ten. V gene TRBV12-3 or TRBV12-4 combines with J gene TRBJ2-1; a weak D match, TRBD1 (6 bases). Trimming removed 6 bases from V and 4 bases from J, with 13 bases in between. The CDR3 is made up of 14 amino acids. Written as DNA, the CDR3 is TGTGCCAGCAGCGTAGGGGGATTATACAATGAGCAGTTCTTC. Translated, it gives CASSVGGLYNEQFF.

The CDR3 here is CSAQVGTVGYEQYF. CDR3 nucleotide sequence: TGCAGTGCCCAGGTCGGGACAGTTGGCTACGAGCAGTACTTC. V is TRBV20-1 and J is TRBJ2-7; 7 bases are a match to TRBD1. CDR3 size: 14 residues. The germline V gene encodes CDR1 DFQATT and CDR2 SNEGSKA (reference sequence). V shed 6 bases and J 3 bases; nucleotides not matched to a gene: 11.

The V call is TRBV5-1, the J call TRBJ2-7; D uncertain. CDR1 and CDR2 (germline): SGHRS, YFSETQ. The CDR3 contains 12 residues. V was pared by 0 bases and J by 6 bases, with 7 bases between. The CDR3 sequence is CASSLEIGEQYF. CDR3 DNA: TGCGCCAGCAGCTTGGAAATCGGCGAGCAGTACTTC.

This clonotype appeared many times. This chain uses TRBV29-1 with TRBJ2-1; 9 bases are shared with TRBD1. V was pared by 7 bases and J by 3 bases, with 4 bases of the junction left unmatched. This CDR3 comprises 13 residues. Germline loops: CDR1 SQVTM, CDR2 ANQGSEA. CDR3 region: CSARDRDYNEQFF. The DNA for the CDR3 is TGCAGCGCCCGGGACAGGGACTACAATGAGCAGTTCTTC.

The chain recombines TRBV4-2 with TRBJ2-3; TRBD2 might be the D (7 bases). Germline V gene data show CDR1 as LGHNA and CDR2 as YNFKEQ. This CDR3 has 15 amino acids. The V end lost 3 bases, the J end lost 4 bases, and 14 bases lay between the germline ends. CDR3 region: CASSHGTREADTQYF. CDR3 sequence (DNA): TGTGCCAGCAGCCACGGGACACGGGAGGCAGATACGCAGTATTTT.

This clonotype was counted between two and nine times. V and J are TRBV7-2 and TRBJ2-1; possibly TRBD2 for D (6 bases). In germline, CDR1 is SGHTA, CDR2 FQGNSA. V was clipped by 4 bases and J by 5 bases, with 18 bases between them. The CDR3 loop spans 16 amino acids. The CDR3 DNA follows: TGTGCCAGCAGCTCGCAAGGTGGGGGGACGAACAATGAGCAGTTCTTC. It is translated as CASSSQGGGTNNEQFF.

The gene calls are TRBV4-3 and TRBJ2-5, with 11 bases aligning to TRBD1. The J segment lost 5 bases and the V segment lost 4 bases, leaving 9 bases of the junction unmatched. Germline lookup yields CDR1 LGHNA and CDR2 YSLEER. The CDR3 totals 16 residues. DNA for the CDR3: TGCGCCAGCAGCCCCGGGAGGACAGGGGGCTGGGAGACCCAGTACTTC. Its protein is CASSPGRTGGWETQYF.

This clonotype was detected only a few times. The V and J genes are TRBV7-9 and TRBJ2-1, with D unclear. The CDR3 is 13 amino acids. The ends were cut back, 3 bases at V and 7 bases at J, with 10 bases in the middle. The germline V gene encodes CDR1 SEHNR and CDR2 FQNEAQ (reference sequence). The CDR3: CASSFEVANEQFF. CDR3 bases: TGTGCCAGCAGCTTCGAAGTGGCGAATGAGCAGTTCTTC.

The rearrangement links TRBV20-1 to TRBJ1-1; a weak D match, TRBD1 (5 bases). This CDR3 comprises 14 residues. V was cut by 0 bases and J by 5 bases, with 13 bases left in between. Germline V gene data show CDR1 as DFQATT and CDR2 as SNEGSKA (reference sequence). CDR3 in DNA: TGCAGTGCTAGAGATGATAGACCAGGGACTGAAGCTTTCTTT. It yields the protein CSARDDRPGTEAFF.

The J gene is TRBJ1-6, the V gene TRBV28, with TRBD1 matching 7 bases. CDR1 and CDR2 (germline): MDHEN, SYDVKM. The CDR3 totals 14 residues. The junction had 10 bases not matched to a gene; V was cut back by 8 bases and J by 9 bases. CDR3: CASRTGVYLSPLHF. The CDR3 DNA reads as TGTGCCAGCCGAACAGGGGTCTATCTTTCACCCCTCCACTTT.

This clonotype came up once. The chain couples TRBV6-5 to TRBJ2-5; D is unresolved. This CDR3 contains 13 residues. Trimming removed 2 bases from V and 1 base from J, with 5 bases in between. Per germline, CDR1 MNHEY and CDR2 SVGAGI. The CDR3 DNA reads TGTGCCAGCAGTTACACCATCCAAGAGACCCAGTACTTC. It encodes CASSYTIQETQYF.

The CDR3: CASSLGPSGNQETQYF. CDR3 in DNA: TGCGCCAGCAGCTTGGGCCCCTCGGGAAACCAAGAGACCCAGTACTTC. The chain links TRBV5-1 to TRBJ2-5; tentatively, D is TRBD2 (5 bases). Germline values: CDR1 SGHRS, CDR2 YFSETQ. Trimming removed 0 bases at V and 0 bases at J, with 12 bases between. The CDR3 covers 16 residues.

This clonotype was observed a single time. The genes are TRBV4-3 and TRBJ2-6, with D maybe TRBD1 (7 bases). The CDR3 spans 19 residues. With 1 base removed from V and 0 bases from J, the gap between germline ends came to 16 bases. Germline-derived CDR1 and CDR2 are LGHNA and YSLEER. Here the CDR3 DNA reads TGCGCCAGCAGCCAAGTGCTGGGCAGGGGGGTCTCTGGGGCCAACGTCCTGACTTTC. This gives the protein CASSQVLGRGVSGANVLTF.

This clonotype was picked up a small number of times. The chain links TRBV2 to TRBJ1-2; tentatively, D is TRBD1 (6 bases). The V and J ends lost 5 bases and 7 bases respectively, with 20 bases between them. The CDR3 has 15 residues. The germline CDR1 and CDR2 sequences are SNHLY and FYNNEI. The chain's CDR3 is CASSKETGRVSGYTF. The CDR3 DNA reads TGTGCCAGCAGTAAAGAAACAGGGAGAGTGTCTGGCTACACCTTC.

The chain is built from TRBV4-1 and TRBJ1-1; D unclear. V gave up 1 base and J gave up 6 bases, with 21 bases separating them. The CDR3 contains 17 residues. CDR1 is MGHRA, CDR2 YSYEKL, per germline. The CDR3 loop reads CASSQVRSKKLVAEAFF. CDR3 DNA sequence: TGCGCCAGCAGCCAAGTTCGGTCCAAAAAACTGGTCGCTGAAGCTTTCTTT.

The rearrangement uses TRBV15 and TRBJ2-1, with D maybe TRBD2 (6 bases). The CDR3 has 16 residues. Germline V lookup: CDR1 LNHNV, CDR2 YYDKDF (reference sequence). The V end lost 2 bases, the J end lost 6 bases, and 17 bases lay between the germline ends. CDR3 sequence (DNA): TGTGCCACCAGCAGATTGCGGGACGGACACCTCAATGAGCAGTTCTTC. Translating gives CATSRLRDGHLNEQFF.

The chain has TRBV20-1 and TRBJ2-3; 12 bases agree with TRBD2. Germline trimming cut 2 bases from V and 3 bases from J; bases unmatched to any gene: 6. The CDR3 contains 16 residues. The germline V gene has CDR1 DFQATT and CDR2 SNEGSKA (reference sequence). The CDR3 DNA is TGCAGTGCTAGACCTAGCGGGAGGGCCGGAACAGATACGCAGTATTTT. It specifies CSARPSGRAGTDTQYF.

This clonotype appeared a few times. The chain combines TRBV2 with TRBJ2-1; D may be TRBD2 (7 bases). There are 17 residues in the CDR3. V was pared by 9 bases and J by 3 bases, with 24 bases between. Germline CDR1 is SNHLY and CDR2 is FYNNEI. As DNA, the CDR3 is TGTGCCAGTCCGCTTGTTGAAGGGGGGGTTGGCTACAATGAGCAGTTCTTC. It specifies CASPLVEGGVGYNEQFF.

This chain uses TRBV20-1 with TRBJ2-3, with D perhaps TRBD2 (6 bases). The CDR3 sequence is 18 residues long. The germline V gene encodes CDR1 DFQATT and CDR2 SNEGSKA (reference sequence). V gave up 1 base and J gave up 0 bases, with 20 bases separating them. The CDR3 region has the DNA TGCAGTGCTAGAGCCTCACGGTCGCGGGACCTTAGCACAGATACGCAGTATTTT. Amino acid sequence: CSARASRSRDLSTDTQYF.

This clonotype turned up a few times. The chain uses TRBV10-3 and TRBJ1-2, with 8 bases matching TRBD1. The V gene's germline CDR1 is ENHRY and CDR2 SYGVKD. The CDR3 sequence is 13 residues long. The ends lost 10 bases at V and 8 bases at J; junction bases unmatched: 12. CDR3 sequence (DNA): TGTGCCACTCAACTGGACAGGGTAAAGGGCTACACCTTC. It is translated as CATQLDRVKGYTF.

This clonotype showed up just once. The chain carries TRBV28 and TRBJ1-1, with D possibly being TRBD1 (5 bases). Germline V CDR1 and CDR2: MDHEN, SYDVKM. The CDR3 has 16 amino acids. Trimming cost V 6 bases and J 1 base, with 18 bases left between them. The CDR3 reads CASSINPGLGNTEAFF. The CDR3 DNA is TGTGCCAGCAGCATCAACCCGGGACTGGGGAACACTGAAGCTTTCTTT.

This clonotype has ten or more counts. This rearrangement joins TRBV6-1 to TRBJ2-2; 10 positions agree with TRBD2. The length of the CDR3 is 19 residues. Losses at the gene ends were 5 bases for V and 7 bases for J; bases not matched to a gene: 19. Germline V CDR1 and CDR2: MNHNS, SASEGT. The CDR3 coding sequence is TGTGCCAGCAGTCTCTCCATTCTAGCGGGGGCCGTTGGCGACGGGGAGCTGTTTTTT. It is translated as CASSLSILAGAVGDGELFF.

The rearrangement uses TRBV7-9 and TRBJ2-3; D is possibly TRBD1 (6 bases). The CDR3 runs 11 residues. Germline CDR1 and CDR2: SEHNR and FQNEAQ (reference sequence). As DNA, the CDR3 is TGTGCATACAGGGAAAGAGATACGCAGTATTTT. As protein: CAYRERDTQYF.

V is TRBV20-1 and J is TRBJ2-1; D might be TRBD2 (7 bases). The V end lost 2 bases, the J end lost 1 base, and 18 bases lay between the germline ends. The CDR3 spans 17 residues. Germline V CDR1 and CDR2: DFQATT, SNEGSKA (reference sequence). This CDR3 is CSARSRGAGVSYNEQFF. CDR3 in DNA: TGCAGTGCTAGATCCCGGGGGGCCGGGGTATCCTACAATGAGCAGTTCTTC.

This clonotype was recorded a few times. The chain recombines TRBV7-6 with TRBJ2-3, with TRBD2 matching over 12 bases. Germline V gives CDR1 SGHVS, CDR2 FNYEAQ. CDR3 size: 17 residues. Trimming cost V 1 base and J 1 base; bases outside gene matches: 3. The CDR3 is CASSLGRLAGGTDTQYF. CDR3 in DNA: TGTGCCAGCAGCTTAGGCCGACTAGCGGGAGGCACAGATACGCAGTATTTT.

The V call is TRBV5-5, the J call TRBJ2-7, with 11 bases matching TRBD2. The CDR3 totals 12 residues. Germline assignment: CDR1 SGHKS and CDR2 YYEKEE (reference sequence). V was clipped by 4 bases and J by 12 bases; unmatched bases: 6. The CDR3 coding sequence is TGTGCCAGCAGCACAACTAGCGGGAGACGGTACTTC. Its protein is CASSTTSGRRYF. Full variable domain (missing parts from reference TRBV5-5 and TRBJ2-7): DAGVTQSPTHLIKTRGQQVTLRCSPISGHKSVSWYQQVLGQGPQFIFQYYEKEERGRGNFPDRFSARQFPNYSSELNVNALLLGDSALYLCASSTTSGRRYFGPGTRLTVT.